This T cell receptor (beta chain) was observed in a study of T cell responses to AZD1222 COVID-19 vaccine. Broader study findings: White British people made up most donors, females outnumbered males, and clonal diversity was possibly underestimated.

Turning to this clone: What it binds is unknown.

Produced via immunoSEQ multiplex PCR; TCRdb's table is partial and in-frame only. The sample records 100,000 to 120,000 clones, 85% to 90% being singletons. The germline V and J ends were trimmed by 3 bases and 11 bases, with 21 bases remaining between them. The germline V gene has CDR1 KGHDR and CDR2 SFDVKD. CDR3 length: 15 residues. The genes are TRBV24-1 and TRBJ1-2, with D perhaps TRBD1 (6 bases). Here the sequenced sample was peripheral blood, taken 28 days after the second AZD1222 dose. This clonotype was obtained from an adult who received the AZD1222 COVID-19 vaccine. In nucleotides, the CDR3 is TGTGCCACCAGTGATGCGACAGGACAGCCCTGGTCTTACACCTTC. Amino acids: CATSDATGQPWSYTF.